Below, 28 T cell receptor beta chains from the same sample are listed, as sequenced in a study of blood T cells in healthy people across ages. The use of a sample-barcoded 5' primer and a J-beta primer mix characterized a second PCR of roughly 7 to 11 cycles. A single record per CDR3 protein comes from TCRdb applying MiXCR to the 5' RACE reads. The sample contains hundreds of thousands of distinct CDR3 sequences, 35% to 40% of which appear only once. The material sequenced was blood. The receptor source for this set is a man younger than 35 in good health.

The rearrangement links TRBV20-1 to TRBJ1-2; 10 nucleotides align to TRBD1. Germline CDR1 reads DFQATT; CDR2 reads SNEGSKA (reference sequence). The CDR3 loop spans 17 amino acids. V dropped 5 bases and J dropped 8; count of bases not matched to a gene: 20. CDR3 bases: TGCAGTGCTTCCAAAGCCGGGACAGGGGCGAAAGTTGACGGCTACACCTTC. Translation gives CSASKAGTGAKVDGYTF.

This clonotype has a handful of counts. At one of its ends the junction is not consistent with the germline gene, which may arise from a read error. The rearrangement joins TRBV7-3 to TRBJ2-1, with 7 bases aligning to TRBD2. The germline V gene has CDR1 SGHTA and CDR2 FQGTGA. The CDR3 is 15 residues long. CDR3: CAGSLGGGTYNEQFF. The CDR3 coding sequence is TGTGCCGGCAGCTTAGGCGGGGGAACATACAATGAGCAGTTCTTC.

This clonotype was found many times. The V call is TRBV12-3 or TRBV12-4, the J call TRBJ2-7, with TRBD2 as a possible D gene (7 bases). The CDR3 is 15 residues long. The V end was cut by 5 bases, the J end by 2 bases, with 16 bases between. The CDR3, as DNA: TGTGCCAGCAGTCCCACGGGGGGCCGGACCTACGAGCAGTACTTC. Translated: CASSPTGGRTYEQYF.

There are a few counts of this clonotype. The V gene is TRBV10-3, the J gene TRBJ2-3, with D possibly being TRBD2 (5 bases). V dropped 10 bases and J dropped 1 base, with 15 bases sitting between them. CDR3 size: 14 residues. Germline CDR1 reads ENHRY; CDR2 reads SYGVKD. CDR3 sequence reads: CATEGSDGTDTQYF. Here the CDR3 DNA reads TGTGCCACCGAGGGATCAGATGGCACAGATACGCAGTATTTT.

This clonotype appeared a few times. In DNA, the CDR3 is TGTGCCAGCAGTGGATCCGGACAGGGGGCTTTCTTT. Translated, it gives CASSGSGQGAFF. This rearrangement joins TRBV6-1 to TRBJ1-1; 9 nucleotides match TRBD1. V gave up 4 bases and J gave up 11 bases; unmatched junction bases: 5. Germline-derived CDR1 and CDR2 are MNHNS and SASEGT. This CDR3 is built from 12 residues.

The rearrangement links TRBV29-1 to TRBJ2-7, with 11 bases lining up with TRBD1. V was pared by 7 bases and J by 6 bases, with 8 bases of the junction left unmatched. The CDR3 consists of 13 residues. Looked up from germline, CDR1 is SQVTM and CDR2 is ANQGSEA. The CDR3 nucleotides are TGCAGCGCGGGACAGGGGGAAGACTCCGAGCAGTACTTC. This encodes CSAGQGEDSEQYF.

The chain joins TRBV7-6 to TRBJ2-3; 16 positions match TRBD2. V shed 5 bases and J 4 bases; nucleotides not matched to a gene: 6. The CDR3 spans 17 residues. Per the germline V gene, CDR1 is SGHVS and CDR2 is FNYEAQ. The CDR3 DNA is TGTGCCAGCAGCCCAAAGGGACTAGCGGGGGGGCCAGATACGCAGTATTTT. Translating it yields CASSPKGLAGGPDTQYF.

The chain employs TRBV20-1 and TRBJ2-1; 12 nucleotides line up with TRBD2. With the DNA end fitting TRBJ2-7 better, the J assignment may be wrong. Germline loops: CDR1 DFQATT, CDR2 SNEGSKA (reference sequence). The CDR3 loop spans 15 amino acids. In DNA, the CDR3 is TGCAGTGCTTGGACTAGCGGGGCGCCCTACAATGAGCAGTACTTC. Its protein product is CSAWTSGAPYNEQYF.

In its sample, this clonotype was seen a few times. The V call is TRBV7-2, the J call TRBJ2-3; unclear D gene. Germline values: CDR1 SGHTA, CDR2 FQGNSA. V dropped 2 bases and J dropped 5 bases, with 11 bases sitting between them. CDR3 length equals 14 residues. CDR3 DNA sequence: TGTGCCAGCAGCTTATGGCAGGTGGGAGATACGCAGTATTTT. Its translation is CASSLWQVGDTQYF.

This clonotype was detected many times. The chain is built from TRBV10-3 and TRBJ2-1; TRBD1 matches at 8 bases. Germline-derived CDR1 and CDR2 are ENHRY and SYGVKD. J was trimmed by 8 bases and V by 2 bases; bases with no gene match: 11. The CDR3 covers 16 residues. The CDR3: CAISEQRTGYLDEQFF. The CDR3 nucleotides are TGTGCCATCAGTGAGCAGAGGACAGGGTACTTGGATGAGCAGTTCTTC.

This chain connects TRBV7-8 to TRBJ1-4, with TRBD1 matching 10 bases. This CDR3 spans 17 amino acids. Germline trimming cut 4 bases from V and 4 bases from J; bases unmatched to any gene: 9. CDR1 is SGHVS, CDR2 FQNEAQ, per germline. For the CDR3, the DNA is TGTGCCAGCAGCTACCGGGACAGGGGAACTCTTAATGAAAAACTGTTTTTT. This translates into CASSYRDRGTLNEKLFF.

This chain links TRBV12-3 or TRBV12-4 with TRBJ2-1; 8 bases match TRBD2. J lost 2 bases, V lost 6 bases, and 6 bases had no gene match. CDR3 size: 15 residues. The CDR3 region is CASSPRTSPYNEQFF. In DNA form, the CDR3 reads TGTGCCAGCAGCCCTCGGACTAGCCCCTACAATGAGCAGTTCTTC.

CDR3 residues: CSARAGPDTDTQYF. CDR3 DNA: TGCAGTGCTAGAGCGGGGCCCGACACAGATACGCAGTATTTT. This sequence joins TRBV20-1 and TRBJ2-3; TRBD1 or TRBD2 may be the D gene (5 bases each). Per germline, CDR1 DFQATT and CDR2 SNEGSKA (reference sequence). V shed 1 base and J shed 2 bases, with 10 bases lying between them. The CDR3 is made up of 14 amino acids.

The rearrangement joins TRBV15 to TRBJ1-2; D possibly corresponds to TRBD1 (6 bases). CDR1 and CDR2 from the germline V gene are LNHNV and YYDKDF (reference sequence). V was clipped by 3 bases and J by 4 bases, with 18 bases between them. The CDR3 has 16 amino acids. This CDR3 reads CATSSTPGVSGYGYTF. CDR3 DNA sequence: TGTGCCACCAGCAGCACACCAGGGGTTTCGGGCTATGGCTACACCTTC. Supplemented by reference TRBV15 and TRBJ1-2, the full variable domain reads DAMVIQNPRYQVTQFGKPVTLSCSQTLNHNVMYWYQQKSSQAPKLLFHYYDKDFNNEADTPDNFQSRRPNTSFCFLDIRSPGLGDTAMYLCATSSTPGVSGYGYTFGSGTRLTVV.

The rearrangement links TRBV4-1 to TRBJ2-3, with a possible D match to TRBD2 (6 bases). Germline V CDR1 and CDR2: MGHRA, YSYEKL. V shed 2 bases and J shed 0 bases, with 15 bases lying between them. The length of the CDR3 is 17 residues. CDR3 in DNA: TGCGCCAGCAGCCAACCCCGGCTAGCGAAAAGCACAGATACGCAGTATTTT. As protein: CASSQPRLAKSTDTQYF.

The V gene is TRBV5-1, the J gene TRBJ1-1; TRBD1 aligns across 11 bases. This CDR3 region has 17 residues. J gave up 4 bases and V 4 bases, and 12 bases lay outside the gene matches. Germline CDR1 reads SGHRS; CDR2 reads YFSETQ. The CDR3 DNA reads TGCGCCAGCAGCGTGGGGACAGGGGGGCCGGTGAGCACTGAAGCTTTCTTT. Protein sequence: CASSVGTGGPVSTEAFF.

The gene calls are TRBV5-1 and TRBJ2-1; 10 bases agree with TRBD2. Germline CDR1 SGHRS, CDR2 YFSETQ. Germline trimming cut 0 bases from V and 5 bases from J; bases unmatched to any gene: 2. The CDR3 covers 15 residues. The CDR3, as DNA: TGCGCCAGCAGCTTGGGAGCGGGGGGGAACAATGAGCAGTTCTTC. Its protein is CASSLGAGGNNEQFF.

The sample holds many counts of this clonotype. J is TRBJ2-3 and V is TRBV4-2; 7 bases are a match to TRBD2. This CDR3 spans 18 amino acids. CDR1 and CDR2 from the germline V gene are LGHNA and YNFKEQ. J lost 3 bases, V lost 0 bases, and 12 bases had no gene match. In DNA, the CDR3 is TGTGCCAGCAGCCAAGATCAGGCGCGTGGCGGGAGTACAGATACGCAGTATTTT. Amino acids: CASSQDQARGGSTDTQYF.

This clonotype was seen a handful of times. The J gene is TRBJ1-2, the V gene TRBV7-9, with 7 bases identical to TRBD1. J was trimmed by 6 bases and V by 5 bases; bases with no gene match: 6. From germline, CDR1 is SEHNR and CDR2 FQNEAQ (reference sequence). The CDR3 has 13 residues. The CDR3 DNA follows: TGTGCCAGCAGCGTAGGGACAGAAGATGGCTACACCTTC. Protein sequence: CASSVGTEDGYTF.

This clonotype has just a few counts. The rearrangement uses TRBV3-1 and TRBJ2-7, with TRBD1 identical over 8 bases. The CDR3 spans 17 residues. The germline gives CDR1 LGHDT, CDR2 YNNKEL (reference sequence). V shed 1 base, J shed 1 base, and the junction held 9 bases outside the gene matches. The CDR3 region is CASSQGVSDRASYEQYF. The CDR3 bases are TGTGCCAGCAGCCAAGGGGTCTCGGACAGGGCTTCCTACGAGCAGTACTTC.

As to this clonotype: Being one base from a much bigger clone, this may be a read error. This chain links TRBV12-3 or TRBV12-4 with TRBJ1-6; D might be TRBD1 (5 bases). This CDR3 is 14 amino acids long. The CDR3 DNA reads as TGTGCCAGCAGTTTCGGGCCGGGGGATTCACCCCCCCACTTT. Translation: CASSFGPGDSPPHF.

This clonotype was observed a single time. The chain carries TRBV15 and TRBJ2-3, with a tentative D call TRBD1 (6 bases). CDR3 length: 14 amino acids. The germline gives CDR1 LNHNV, CDR2 YYDKDF (reference sequence). Between the trimmed V and J ends, which lost 1 base and 2 bases, there was a span of 7 bases. CDR3 nucleotides: TGTGCCACCAGCAGAGGGACAGCCACAGATACGCAGTATTTT. It yields the protein CATSRGTATDTQYF.

Ten or more counts support this clonotype. V is TRBV5-1 and J is TRBJ2-6; no clear D gene. With 4 bases removed from V and 0 bases from J, the gap between germline ends came to 5 bases. Germline CDR1 SGHRS, CDR2 YFSETQ. This CDR3 has 14 residues. As DNA, the CDR3 is TGCGCCAGCAGCCCCCTCTCTGGGGCCAACGTCCTGACTTTC. Translation gives CASSPLSGANVLTF.

The V gene is TRBV4-1, the J gene TRBJ1-6, with 7 nucleotides matching TRBD1. CDR3 length: 16 residues. Germline CDR1 and CDR2: MGHRA and YSYEKL. V shed 4 bases, J shed 6 bases, and the junction held 9 bases outside the gene matches. The CDR3 loop reads CASSPWSGQINSPLHF. The CDR3 DNA reads as TGCGCCAGCAGCCCCTGGTCGGGACAGATTAATTCACCCCTCCACTTT.

The rearrangement links TRBV6-6 to TRBJ2-5; no firm D call. From germline, CDR1 is MNHNY and CDR2 SVGAGI (reference sequence). V was trimmed by 6 bases and J by 5 bases, leaving 10 bases between them. The CDR3 is 12 residues long. CDR3 loop: CASSPSAETQYF. The CDR3 DNA reads as TGTGCCAGCAGCCCCAGCGCGGAGACCCAGTACTTC.

The rearrangement uses TRBV4-1 and TRBJ2-1; D call uncertain. V was cut by 1 base and J by 2 bases, with 9 bases left in between. Germline loops: CDR1 MGHRA, CDR2 YSYEKL. The CDR3 runs to 15 residues. The CDR3 nucleotides are TGCGCCAGCAGCCAAGCAAGCGATCCCTACAATGAGCAGTTCTTC. Translating gives CASSQASDPYNEQFF.

This clonotype was detected ten times or more. The gene calls are TRBV29-1 and TRBJ2-7, with TRBD1 matching over 7 bases. Germline V gene sequence: CDR1 SQVTM, CDR2 ANQGSEA. CDR3 length: 14 residues. Germline trimming cut 5 bases from V and 1 base from J; bases unmatched to any gene: 8. CDR3 nucleotide sequence: TGCAGCGTTTCCGACAGGGCGAATTCCTACGAGCAGTACTTC. Its translation is CSVSDRANSYEQYF.

This clonotype was picked up a small number of times. This CDR3 reads CASSESLGTDTQYF. CDR3 nucleotides: TGTGCCAGCAGTGAATCTTTAGGCACAGATACGCAGTATTTT. The J gene is TRBJ2-3, the V gene TRBV25-1, with D unclear. CDR1 MGHDK and CDR2 SYGVNS come from the germline V gene. The CDR3 has 14 amino acids. Trimming left V 1 base short and J 1 base short, with 6 bases between.